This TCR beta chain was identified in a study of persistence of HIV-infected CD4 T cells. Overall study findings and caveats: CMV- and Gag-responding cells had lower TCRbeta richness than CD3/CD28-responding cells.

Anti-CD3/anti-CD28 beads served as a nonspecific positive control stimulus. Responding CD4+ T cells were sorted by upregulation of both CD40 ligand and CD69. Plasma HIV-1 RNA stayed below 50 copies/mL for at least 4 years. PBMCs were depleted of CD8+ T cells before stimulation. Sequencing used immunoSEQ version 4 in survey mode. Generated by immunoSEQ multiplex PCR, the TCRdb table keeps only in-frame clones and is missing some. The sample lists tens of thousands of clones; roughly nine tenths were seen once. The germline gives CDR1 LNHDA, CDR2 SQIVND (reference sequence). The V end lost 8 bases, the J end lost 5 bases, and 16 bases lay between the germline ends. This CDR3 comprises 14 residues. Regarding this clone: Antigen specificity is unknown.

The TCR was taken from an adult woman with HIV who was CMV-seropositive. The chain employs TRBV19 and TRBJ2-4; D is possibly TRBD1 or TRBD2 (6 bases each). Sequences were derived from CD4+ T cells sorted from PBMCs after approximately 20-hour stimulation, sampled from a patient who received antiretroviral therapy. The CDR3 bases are TGTGCCAGTCAAACGGGGGCCTCCGAAAACATTCAGTACTTC. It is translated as CASQTGASENIQYF. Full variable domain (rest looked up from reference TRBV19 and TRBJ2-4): DGGITQSPKYLFRKEGQNVTLSCEQNLNHDAMYWYRQDPGQGLRLIYYSQIVNDFQKGDIAEGYSVSREKKESFPLTVTSAQKNPTAFYLCASQTGASENIQYFGAGTRLSVL.